The present T cell receptor beta chain was sequenced within a study of T cells in Graves' hyperthyroidism and ophthalmopathy (dated by TCRdb to between 2018 and 2020). As for the study more broadly: TCR V-J signatures able to tell the groups apart were searched for in a discovery cohort of about a hundred patients, of whom under 45 had Graves' ophthalmopathy and around 58 had stable Graves' hyperthyroidism. Whether ophthalmopathy could be predicted prospectively was tested in an independent validation cohort made up of roughly 19 hyperthyroidism patients plus 17 patients who later progressed to ophthalmopathy. For training and testing, the 100 or so patients in the discovery cohort were randomly divided in a 7:3 ratio. The study also compared thyroid tissue and blood T-cell repertoires from several Graves' hyperthyroidism patients. After blood sampling, hyperthyroidism patients were treated with methimazole at a starting dose of 30 mg daily, and ophthalmopathy patients were treated with high-dose intravenous methylprednisolone. According to the paper, TCR Vbeta CDR3 sequencing was carried out on over 130 peripheral blood samples, which came from around 43 ophthalmopathy, under 80 hyperthyroidism and about 17 progressor patients.

Regarding this clonotype: The clone's antigen remains unknown. The input lacks base qualities; no much larger clone sits a single base away.

Inclusive of the bounding cysteine and phenylalanine, the CDR3 is 12 residues long. Just the 36-base CDR3 DNA is kept, in frame starting at base 1. Trimming at the junction amounts to 5 bases on V and 8 bases on J, and the germline ends lie 9 bases apart. The TCR beta CDR3 regions were amplified from the RNA transcripts. For the first round of RT-PCR on the TCR CDR3, the HTBI primer set was used together with the Qiagen OneStep RT-PCR kit. Libraries were constructed in a second round of multiplex PCR, after which size selection and purification were carried out. Sequencing of the libraries was done on an Illumina HiSeq2000 using paired-end 100 bp reads. Concerning the study's data processing: SOAPnuke was used to process the raw data, throwing out any read that contained adapters or uncalled bases, had a mean Phred below 15, or lacked an exact constant-primer or identifier match. COPE v1.2.5 was used to merge high-quality paired reads, and clonotypes were defined as unique nucleotide sequences. MiTCR v1.1 was used to align clonotypes to the IMGT TRBV, TRBD and TRBJ reference segments. The analysis was restricted to V-J combinations with a frequency above 0.0001, which together covered 99% to 99.2% of the repertoires. A TCS score was defined as the ratio between F50 (clonal expansion) and ExV (chaos), using BLOSUM62-based TCRdist between CDR3 peptides within each V-J. Welch's t-statistics and random forest reduced around 510 V-J features to about 13, which were used in a naive Bayes classifier (R e1071). The similarity between thyroid and blood repertoires was quantified using the Morisita-Horn index. Through fastp at Q25 and MiXCR, TCRdb rebuilt clones from the public reads, retaining in-frame beta chains. When rows share a CDR3 protein, they turn into one entry using the most common DNA and genes. For this entry, the V and J calls and clone size follow TCRdb and not the study's own pipeline. Counted in this sample were a few hundred thousand distinct CDR3 sequences; about 43% of them appeared once. Clones ranked in the top ten supply around 7.7% of the sample.

What the work shows at the level of the full study, not this receptor alone: A 13 V-J signature model separated ophthalmopathy from stable hyperthyroidism, with approximately 87% sensitivity and approximately 81% specificity in cross-validation and 80%/75% in testing. Sample size was not statistically predetermined, and investigators were not blinded to group allocation. In validation, progression to ophthalmopathy was predicted by the model with roughly 69% sensitivity and about 72% specificity, a median of approximately 6.5 months before onset. Most expanded thyroid clonotypes (frequency above 0.001) were also found in blood, which suggests that blood repertoires may mirror thyroid immune responses.

Stable Graves' hyperthyroidism was defined as no progression to ophthalmopathy during 18 months of follow-up. Hyperthyroidism patients were aged 18 to 65 years and newly diagnosed, with disease duration of less than 2 months. Patients with uncontrolled infections, other autoimmune diseases, pregnancy or lactation were excluded. Clinical symptoms, serum thyroxine and TRAb, thyroid ultrasound, and orbital computed tomography formed the basis for the diagnoses. Total RNA was extracted with Trizol reagent, and quality was checked on an Agilent 2100 Bioanalyzer. The V gene is TRBV12-3 or TRBV12-4 and the J gene is TRBJ1-4; the D gene is unclear. The specimen was peripheral blood or thyroid tissue (not recorded which). The source is a woman between 18 and 29 years old with Graves' hyperthyroidism. The DNA reads as follows: TGTGCCAGCAGTCGGACTAGCGAAAAACTGTTTTTT. The translation is CASSRTSEKLFF.